This T cell receptor (beta chain) was profiled in a study of radiotherapy plus CTLA-4 blockade in lung cancer. General study results and limits: Dynamics of early blood T cell clones, together with interferon-beta, were reportedly the best predictors of response.

This CDR3 has 14 residues. Trimming at V came to 8 bases and at J to 4 bases, leaving 10 bases not matched to a gene. CDR1 and CDR2 from the germline V gene are MNHEY and SVGAGI. Only in-frame clones appear in the TCRdb table, and some are missing; sequencing was by immunoSEQ multiplex PCR. The table lists under 45,000 clones, roughly 79% of them singletons, with roughly a quarter in the top ten. With respect to this clone: No antigen is known for it.

The source of this sequence is a human donor with non-small cell lung cancer that progressed on radiotherapy plus ipilimumab. The V call is TRBV6-5, the J call TRBJ2-5; 7 nucleotides agree with TRBD2. Sequences were derived from peripheral blood, sampled from a patient treated with radiotherapy plus ipilimumab. CDR3 protein: CASGSSGTTETQYF. CDR3 bases: TGTGCCAGCGGGTCCAGCGGGACTACAGAGACCCAGTACTTC.